The following is a TCR beta chain sequence with its context. Its antigen remains unidentified. These donors were members of the roughly 120-subject validation cohort, a group separate from the roughly 670-subject first cohort. This entry belongs to a study of cytomegalovirus exposure and HLA in healthy donors. Study conclusions and caveats: Cytomegalovirus-associated TCR beta chains were listed, numbering some 150. The classifier reportedly diagnosed cytomegalovirus status with high specificity and sensitivity. In vitro confirmation showed a few CMV-associated chains to be CMV antigen specific.

Germline CDR1 and CDR2: SGDLS and YYNGEE. CDR3 length: 15 amino acids. The V and J ends lost 4 bases and 5 bases, in that order; junction bases with no gene match: 3. The assay was immunoSEQ multiplex PCR, and TCRdb's table has in-frame clones only and misses some. The sample shows about 97,000 clones, over 85% of them seen only once. The genes are TRBV9 and TRBJ2-1, with 13 bases that match TRBD2. The sequencing input was PBMCs. The receptor was isolated from a woman under 30 in good health and CMV-seronegative. CDR3 residues: CASSSTSGGDNEQFF. CDR3 nucleotide sequence: TGTGCCAGCAGCTCAACTAGCGGGGGGGACAATGAGCAGTTCTTC.